Given below is one T cell receptor beta chain in context. No antigen is known for it. The record originates from a study of cytomegalovirus exposure and HLA in healthy donors. Both 60 Vbeta primers and 13 Jbeta primers went into the PCR. Assay: immunoSEQ multiplex PCR; the TCRdb copy retains only in-frame clones and omits some. The repertoire holds about 160,000 clones, with about 65% as singletons. Deletions cut 1 base from V and 4 bases from J, with 18 bases between. The CDR3 length is 17 residues. Germline CDR1 reads SGHDT; CDR2 reads YYEEEE. Points from the study as a whole: About 87% or about 30% of the time was how often most TCR beta V segments were productive, according to an earlier analysis. HLA restriction was apparent for most CMV-associated TCR beta chains in a later analysis.

The origin of this receptor is a woman aged 25 to 39 in good health and CMV-seronegative. The sample taken for sequencing was PBMCs. This rearrangement joins TRBV5-6 to TRBJ1-3; tentatively, D is TRBD1 (6 bases). The CDR3 region is CASSLSSTGARGNTIYF. The CDR3 DNA reads TGTGCCAGCAGCTTGTCGTCGACAGGCGCACGCGGAAACACCATATATTTT.